This entry lists 20 T cell receptor beta chains sequenced from one sample in a study of TIL therapy for anti-PD-1-resistant metastatic lung cancer (dated by TCRdb to about 2021). Using bias-controlled multiplex PCR with the immunoSEQ v3 hsTCRB kit, the TCR beta CDR3 regions were amplified from genomic DNA. TCRdb took this table from immuneACCESS and kept in-frame rearrangements with V and J called. Such tables lack part of the clones; where checked against another copy, unresolved V genes explain under half of the gap, and the rest is unexplained. For this sample the table gives some 20,000 clones, of which almost 80% were detected only once. Approximately 8% of the sample is in the top ten clones. Taken with the paper, the label for time point translates to: pre-treatment sample, taken before nivolumab and TIL therapy. The sequencing used blood, collected at baseline. All receptors come from a person aged 25 to 85 with non-small cell lung cancer.

The chain couples TRBV4-3 to TRBJ1-1; TRBD1 might be the D (6 bases). The V and J ends lost 1 base and 8 bases respectively, with 14 bases between them. CDR1 and CDR2 from the germline V gene are LGHNA and YSLEER. The CDR3 totals 14 residues. For the CDR3, the DNA is TGCGCCAGCAGCCAAGTTGGGCAGGGGTTAGAAGCTTTCTTT. Amino acids: CASSQVGQGLEAFF.

The chain joins TRBV14 to TRBJ2-7; tentatively, D is TRBD1 (7 bases). V dropped 4 bases and J dropped 4 bases, with 14 bases sitting between them. The CDR3 consists of 14 residues. Germline V gene sequence: CDR1 SGHDN, CDR2 FVKESK. The CDR3 here is CASSRRTGGYEQYF. In DNA, the CDR3 is TGTGCCAGCAGCCGAAGGACAGGAGGGTACGAGCAGTACTTC.

V and J are TRBV5-1 and TRBJ2-7; either TRBD1 or TRBD2 may supply D (5 bases each). Germline V gene sequence: CDR1 SGHRS, CDR2 YFSETQ. Trimming removed 4 bases at V and 4 bases at J, with 24 bases between. The CDR3 runs to 17 residues. This chain's CDR3 is CASSPQPGASLSYEQYF. In DNA form, the CDR3 reads TGCGCCAGCAGCCCGCAGCCCGGGGCCTCCTTGAGTTACGAGCAGTACTTC.

The rearrangement uses TRBV5-1 and TRBJ2-3; TRBD1 matches at 11 bases. This CDR3 has 17 amino acids. J lost 3 bases, V lost 0 bases, and 6 bases had no gene match. Germline V lookup: CDR1 SGHRS, CDR2 YFSETQ. The CDR3 is CASSLDWGQGGTDTQYF. CDR3 nucleotide sequence: TGCGCCAGCAGCTTGGATTGGGGACAGGGGGGGACAGATACGCAGTATTTT.

V and J are TRBV28 and TRBJ1-2; weak D call: TRBD1 (5 bases). The CDR3 runs 13 residues. CDR1 and CDR2 from the germline V gene are MDHEN and SYDVKM. V was shortened by 7 bases and J by 4 bases, with 13 bases between the two germline ends. The CDR3 loop reads CASNFRGSYGYTF. CDR3 nucleotides: TGTGCCAGCAATTTTAGGGGCAGCTATGGCTACACCTTC.

By its share, this clone is medium-sized. The chain joins TRBV28 to TRBJ2-3, with TRBD2 matching 10 bases. The CDR3 has 16 residues. Germline lookup yields CDR1 MDHEN and CDR2 SYDVKM. Trimming cost V 3 bases and J 6 bases; bases outside gene matches: 9. CDR3 amino acids: CASSFEALAGWDTQYF. Here the CDR3 DNA reads TGTGCCAGCAGTTTTGAGGCACTAGCGGGATGGGATACGCAGTATTTT.

A note on this clone: A junction end diverges from the germline sequence, so it may reflect a read error. The gene calls are TRBV7-6 and TRBJ2-7; 11 bases map to TRBD2. The germline V gene has CDR1 SGHVS and CDR2 FNYEAQ. The CDR3 extends over 14 amino acids. The CDR3 DNA follows: TGTGCCAGCAGCCTAGCGGGAGGAGCCTACGAGCAGTACTTC. Residues: CASSLAGGAYEQYF.

V usage is TRBV12-1 and J usage is TRBJ1-2; the table's D call, TRBD1, has no DNA check behind it. TRBV12-1 is a known pseudogene. The CDR3 has 13 amino acids. CDR3 bases: TGTGCCAGCACCACTAGACAGGGCTATGGCTACACCTTC. This translates into CASTTRQGYGYTF.

This chain links TRBV18 with TRBJ2-5, with 8 bases identical to TRBD1. The germline gives CDR1 KGHSH, CDR2 LQKENI. Trimming removed 6 bases from V and 5 bases from J; junction bases left unmatched: 17. The CDR3 has 17 residues. The CDR3 DNA follows: TGTGCCAGCTCCCATGAGGTCGGGACAGGCAGCGGGGAGACCCAGTACTTC. It yields the protein CASSHEVGTGSGETQYF.

This chain joins TRBV10-3 and TRBJ1-1; the D is unclear. The CDR3 length is 15 residues. Trimming left V 0 bases short and J 0 bases short, with 8 bases between. Germline-derived CDR1 and CDR2 are ENHRY and SYGVKD. The CDR3 DNA is TGTGCCATCAGTGAGTCTCAGGATTTGAACACTGAAGCTTTCTTT. It codes for CAISESQDLNTEAFF.

The rearrangement links TRBV6-5 to TRBJ2-3, with 10 positions matching TRBD1. J gave up 1 base and V 5 bases, and 3 bases lay outside the gene matches. The CDR3 is 15 residues long. Germline CDR1 is MNHEY and CDR2 is SVGAGI. CDR3 residues: CASSTGTGGTDTQYF. DNA of the CDR3: TGTGCCAGCAGTACCGGGACAGGGGGCACAGATACGCAGTATTTT.

The rearrangement links TRBV9 to TRBJ1-1, with TRBD1 as a possible D gene (6 bases). Germline V gives CDR1 SGDLS, CDR2 YYNGEE. Trimming pared 0 bases from V and 8 bases from J, leaving 14 bases between. This CDR3 region has 14 residues. The CDR3 DNA reads TGTGCCAGCAGCGTAGAGCTCCGAGGGACAGAAGCTTTCTTT. Translated: CASSVELRGTEAFF.

The CDR3 bases are TGTGCCAGCAGCCAGGGAAACTATGGCTACACCTTC. Translating gives CASSQGNYGYTF. V and J are TRBV3-1 (or the pseudogene TRBV3-2) and TRBJ1-2; D call uncertain. The CDR3 is 12 amino acids. CDR1 is LGHDT, CDR2 YNNKEL, per germline (reference sequence). V was shortened by 3 bases and J by 2 bases, with 4 bases between the two germline ends.

The sample holds one count of this clone. The V and J genes are TRBV5-4 and TRBJ2-3, with 7 bases aligning to TRBD1. J was trimmed by 6 bases and V by 5 bases; bases with no gene match: 18. This CDR3 spans 17 amino acids. From germline, CDR1 is SGHNT and CDR2 YYREEE (reference sequence). CDR3 DNA sequence: TGTGCCAGCAGTTTCTCTCCCTTTGACAGGGTTGGGGATACGCAGTATTTT. Translated, it gives CASSFSPFDRVGDTQYF.

The DNA of the CDR3 is TGTGCCAGCAGCCAGACGGGACTCCCCTACGAGCAGTACTTC. Translated: CASSQTGLPYEQYF. The chain uses TRBV7-2 and TRBJ2-7, with a tentative D call TRBD2 (6 bases). V gave up 5 bases and J gave up 2 bases, with 13 bases separating them. The length of the CDR3 is 14 residues. Per germline, CDR1 SGHTA and CDR2 FQGNSA.

By frequency in the sample, this clone is hyperexpanded. V is TRBV5-6 and J is TRBJ2-7; D assignment may be TRBD1 or TRBD2 (5 bases each). Germline CDR1 and CDR2: SGHDT and YYEEEE. The V gene lost 0 bases and the J gene lost 3 bases, with 10 bases spanning the gap. CDR3 length: 14 amino acids. The CDR3 loop is CASSLDPGSYEQYF. Written as DNA, the CDR3 is TGTGCCAGCAGCTTGGATCCAGGGAGCTACGAGCAGTACTTC.

This clone was seen only once. V and J are TRBV30 and TRBJ2-7; 9 positions agree with TRBD2. After removal of 3 bases from V and 3 bases from J, the junction contained 6 bases not matched to a gene. The CDR3 totals 14 residues. Germline V lookup: CDR1 GTSNPN, CDR2 SVGIG (reference sequence). The CDR3 bases are TGTGCCTGGAGGCGGAGCGGGGGGAGCTACGAGCAGTACTTC. Translation gives CAWRRSGGSYEQYF. The whole variable domain, filled in from reference TRBV30 and TRBJ2-7, reads SQTIHQWPATLVQPVGSPLSLECTVEGTSNPNLYWYRQAAGRGLQLLFYSVGIGQISSEVPQNLSASRPQDRQFILSSKKLLLSDSGFYLCAWRRSGGSYEQYFGPGTRLTVT.

This chain links TRBV13 with TRBJ2-7, with 7 bases matching TRBD1. This CDR3 has 14 amino acids. V was clipped by 6 bases and J by 1 base; unmatched bases: 6. CDR1 is PRHDT, CDR2 FYEKMQ, per germline (reference sequence). The CDR3 loop is CASRALGQSYEQYF. The CDR3 DNA is TGTGCCAGCAGGGCCCTGGGACAGTCCTACGAGCAGTACTTC.

V is TRBV3-1 (or the pseudogene TRBV3-2) and J is TRBJ1-4; D not resolved. The CDR3 totals 17 residues. V lost 1 base to trimming and J lost 0 bases, with 12 bases between them. Germline CDR1 is LGHDT and CDR2 is YNNKEL (reference sequence). The CDR3 loop reads CASSQASHHATNEKLFF. The CDR3 coding sequence is TGTGCCAGCAGCCAAGCTTCACACCATGCAACTAATGAAAAACTGTTTTTT.

The chain is built from TRBV4-3 and TRBJ1-1; D is ambiguous. The CDR3 is 15 residues long. The V gene lost 0 bases and the J gene lost 3 bases, with 11 bases spanning the gap. Germline values: CDR1 LGHNA, CDR2 YSLEER. CDR3 DNA sequence: TGCGCCAGCAGCCAAGACGAGGGAATAGACACTGAAGCTTTCTTT. It is translated as CASSQDEGIDTEAFF.